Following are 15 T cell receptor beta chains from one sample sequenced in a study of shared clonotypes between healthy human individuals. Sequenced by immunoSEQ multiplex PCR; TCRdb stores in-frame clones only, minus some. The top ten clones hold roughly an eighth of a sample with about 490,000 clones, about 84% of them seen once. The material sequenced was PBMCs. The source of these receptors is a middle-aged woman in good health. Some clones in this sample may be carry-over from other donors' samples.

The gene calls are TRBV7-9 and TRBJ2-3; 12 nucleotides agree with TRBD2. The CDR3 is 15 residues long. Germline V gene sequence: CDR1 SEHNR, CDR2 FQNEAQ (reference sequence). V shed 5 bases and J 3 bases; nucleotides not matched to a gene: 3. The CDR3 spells CASSATSGRTDTQYF. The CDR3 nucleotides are TGTGCCAGCAGCGCGACTAGCGGGAGAACAGATACGCAGTATTTT.

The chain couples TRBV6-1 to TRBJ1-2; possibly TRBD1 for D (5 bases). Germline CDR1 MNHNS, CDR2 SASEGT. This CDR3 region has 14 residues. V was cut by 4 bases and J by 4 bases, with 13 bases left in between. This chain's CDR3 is CASSATTATYGYTF. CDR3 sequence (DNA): TGTGCCAGCAGTGCGACGACAGCGACCTATGGCTACACCTTC.

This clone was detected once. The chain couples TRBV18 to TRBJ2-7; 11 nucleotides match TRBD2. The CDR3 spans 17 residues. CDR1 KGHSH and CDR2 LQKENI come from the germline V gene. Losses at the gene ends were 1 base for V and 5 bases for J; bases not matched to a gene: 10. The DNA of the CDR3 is TGTGCCAGCTCACCACTTGCCACTAGCGGGAGTTTCCACGAGCAGTACTTC. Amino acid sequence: CASSPLATSGSFHEQYF.

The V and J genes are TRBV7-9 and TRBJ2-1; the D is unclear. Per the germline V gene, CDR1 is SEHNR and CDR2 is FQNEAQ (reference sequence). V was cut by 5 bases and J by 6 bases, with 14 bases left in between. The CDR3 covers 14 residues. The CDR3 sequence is CASSRETGFNEQFF. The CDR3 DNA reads TGTGCCAGCAGCCGTGAGACCGGATTCAATGAGCAGTTCTTC.

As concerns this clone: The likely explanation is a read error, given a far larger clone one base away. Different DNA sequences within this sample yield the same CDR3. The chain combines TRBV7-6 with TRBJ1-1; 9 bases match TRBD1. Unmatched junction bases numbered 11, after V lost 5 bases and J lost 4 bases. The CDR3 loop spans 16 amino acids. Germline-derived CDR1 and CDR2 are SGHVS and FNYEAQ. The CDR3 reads CASSRGTGITSTEAFF. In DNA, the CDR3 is TGTGCCAGCAGCCGAGGGACAGGGATTACGAGCACTGAAGCTTTCTTT.

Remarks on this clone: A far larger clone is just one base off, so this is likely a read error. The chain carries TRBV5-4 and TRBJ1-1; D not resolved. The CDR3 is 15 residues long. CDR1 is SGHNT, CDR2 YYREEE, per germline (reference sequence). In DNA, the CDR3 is TGTGCCAGCAGCTTCCTTTCGCAGACTGGAACTGAAGCTTTATTT. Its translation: CASSFLSQTGTEALF. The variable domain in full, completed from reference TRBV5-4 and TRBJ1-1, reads ETGVTQSPTHLIKTRGQQVTLRCSSQSGHNTVSWYQQALGQGPQFIFQYYREEENGRGNFPPRFSGLQFPNYSSELNVNALELDDSALYLCASSFLSQTGTEALFGQGTRLTVV.

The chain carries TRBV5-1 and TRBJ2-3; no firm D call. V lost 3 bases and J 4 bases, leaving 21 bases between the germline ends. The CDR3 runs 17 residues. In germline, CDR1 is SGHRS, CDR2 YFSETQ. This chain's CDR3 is CASSSPRTTLAADTQYF. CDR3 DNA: TGCGCCAGCAGCTCCCCCCGGACCACACTCGCCGCAGATACGCAGTATTTT.

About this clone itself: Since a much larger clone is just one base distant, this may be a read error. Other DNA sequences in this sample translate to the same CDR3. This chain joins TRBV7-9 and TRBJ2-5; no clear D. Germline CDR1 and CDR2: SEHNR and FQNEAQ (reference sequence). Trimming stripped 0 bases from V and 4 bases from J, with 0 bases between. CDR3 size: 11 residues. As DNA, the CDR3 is TGTGCCAGCAGCTTAGCAGAGACCCAGTACTTC. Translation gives CASSLAETQYF.

CDR3 nucleotides: TGCAGCGTTGAAGGGAAAACCCCGGCAGACTATGGCTACACCTTC. This codes for CSVEGKTPADYGYTF. The chain joins TRBV29-1 to TRBJ1-2; D remains ambiguous. Trimming stripped 1 base from V and 3 bases from J, with 15 bases between. CDR1 and CDR2 from the germline V gene are SQVTM and ANQGSEA. CDR3 length equals 15 residues.

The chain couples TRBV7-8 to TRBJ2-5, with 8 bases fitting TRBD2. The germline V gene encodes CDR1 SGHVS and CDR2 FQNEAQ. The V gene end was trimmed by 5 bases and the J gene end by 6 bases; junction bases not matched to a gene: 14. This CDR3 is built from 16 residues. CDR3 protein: CASSRSGLATSKTQYF. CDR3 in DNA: TGTGCCAGCAGCCGAAGCGGACTAGCTACGTCCAAGACCCAGTACTTC.

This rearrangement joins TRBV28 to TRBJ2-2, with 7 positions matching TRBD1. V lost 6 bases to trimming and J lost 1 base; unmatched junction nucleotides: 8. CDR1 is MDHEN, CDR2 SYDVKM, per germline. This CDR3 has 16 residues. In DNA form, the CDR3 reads TGTGCCAGCAGCCCGAACAGGGGAGAGAACACCGGGGAGCTGTTTTTT. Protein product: CASSPNRGENTGELFF.

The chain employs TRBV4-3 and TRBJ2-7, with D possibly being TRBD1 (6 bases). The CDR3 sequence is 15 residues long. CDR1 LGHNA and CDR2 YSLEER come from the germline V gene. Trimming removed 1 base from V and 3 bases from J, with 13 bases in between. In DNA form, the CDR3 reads TGCGCCAGCAGCCAAGGCCACAGGGCCGTCTACGAGCAGTACTTC. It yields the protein CASSQGHRAVYEQYF.

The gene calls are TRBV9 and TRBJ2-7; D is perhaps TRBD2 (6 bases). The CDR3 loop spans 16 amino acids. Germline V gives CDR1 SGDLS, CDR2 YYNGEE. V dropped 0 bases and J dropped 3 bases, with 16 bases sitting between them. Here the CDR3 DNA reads TGTGCCAGCAGCGTAGGAGGGCAGGGACTCATCTACGAGCAGTACTTC. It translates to CASSVGGQGLIYEQYF.

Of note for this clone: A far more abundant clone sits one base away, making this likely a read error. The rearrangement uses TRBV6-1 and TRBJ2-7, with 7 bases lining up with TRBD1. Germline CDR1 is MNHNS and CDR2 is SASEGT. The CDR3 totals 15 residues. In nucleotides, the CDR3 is TGTGTCAGCAGTGTCACAGGGGAAGGACCTAACGAGCAGTACTTC. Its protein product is CVSSVTGEGPNEQYF.

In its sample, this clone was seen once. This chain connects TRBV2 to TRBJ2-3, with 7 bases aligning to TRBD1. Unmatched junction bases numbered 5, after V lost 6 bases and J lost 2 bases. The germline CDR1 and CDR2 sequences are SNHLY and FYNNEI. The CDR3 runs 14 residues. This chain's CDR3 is CASRETGPTDTQYF. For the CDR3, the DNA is TGTGCCAGCAGAGAGACAGGGCCCACAGATACGCAGTATTTT.